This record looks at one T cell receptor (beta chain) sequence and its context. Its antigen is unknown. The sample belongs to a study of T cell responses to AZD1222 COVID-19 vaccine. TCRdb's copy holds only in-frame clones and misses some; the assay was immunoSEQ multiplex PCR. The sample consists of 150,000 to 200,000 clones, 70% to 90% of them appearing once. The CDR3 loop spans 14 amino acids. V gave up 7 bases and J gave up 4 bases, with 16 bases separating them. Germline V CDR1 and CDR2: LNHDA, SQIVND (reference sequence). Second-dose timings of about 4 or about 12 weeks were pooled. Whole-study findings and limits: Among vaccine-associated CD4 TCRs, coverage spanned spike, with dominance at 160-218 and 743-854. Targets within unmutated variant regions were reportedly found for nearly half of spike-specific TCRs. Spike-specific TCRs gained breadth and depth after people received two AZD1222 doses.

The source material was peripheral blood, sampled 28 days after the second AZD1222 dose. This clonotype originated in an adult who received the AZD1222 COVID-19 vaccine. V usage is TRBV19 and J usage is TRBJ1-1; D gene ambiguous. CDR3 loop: CASIGSRMITEAFF. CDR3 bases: TGTGCCAGTATCGGGTCTCGCATGATCACTGAAGCTTTCTTT.